This T cell receptor beta chain was observed in a study of Graves' ophthalmopathy and Graves' hyperthyroidism. Pregnancy or lactation, uncontrolled infections and other autoimmune diseases were grounds for excluding patients. Study outcomes and limitations: The model predicted progression of ophthalmopathy with a sensitivity of roughly 69%, and its specificity was 72% to 80%.

TCR beta CDR3 amplification used RNA transcripts. HTBI primers were employed in first-round RT-PCR, then a second-round multiplex PCR followed. Each CDR3 protein is one row after TCRdb ran MiXCR on the multiplex PCR reads. This table has hundreds of thousands of distinct CDR3 sequences, 35% to 50% appearing once. With regard to this clonotype: Antigen: not known.

V was trimmed by 3 bases and J by 5 bases, leaving 19 bases between them. There are 16 residues in the CDR3. Germline CDR1 and CDR2: LNHDA and SQIVND (reference sequence). The gene calls are TRBV19 and TRBJ1-1; TRBD1 is a possible D gene (6 bases). This sequence was found in an adult man with Graves' ophthalmopathy. Sequencing was performed on peripheral blood. The CDR3 nucleotides read TGTGCCAGTAGTATTCGCAGGGGACCTACTGGGACTGAAGCTTTCTTT. This encodes CASSIRRGPTGTEAFF.